What follows are 21 T cell receptor beta chains derived from one specimen sequenced in a study of T cell responses to AZD1222 COVID-19 vaccine. TCRdb keeps only in-frame clones here, not all; method: immunoSEQ multiplex PCR. The sample has more than 150,000 clones, around 87% seen once. Material: peripheral blood, obtained 28 days after the second AZD1222 dose. These receptor sequences come from an adult who received the AZD1222 COVID-19 vaccine.

The gene calls are TRBV6-4 and TRBJ2-1; TRBD2 aligns across 7 bases. The CDR3 totals 14 residues. Trimming at V came to 9 bases and at J to 8 bases, leaving 13 bases not matched to a gene. Germline lookup yields CDR1 MRHNA and CDR2 SNTAGT. In nucleotides, the CDR3 is TGTGCCAGTAGCCGGGTTGCGGGAGCGTATGAGCAGTTCTTC. Its translation: CASSRVAGAYEQFF.

The chain carries TRBV2 and TRBJ2-7, with a tentative D call TRBD1 (5 bases). The V gene lost 4 bases and the J gene lost 3 bases, with 7 bases spanning the gap. Per germline, CDR1 SNHLY and CDR2 FYNNEI. CDR3 length: 12 amino acids. The CDR3 loop reads CASSGQNYEQYF. The CDR3 coding sequence is TGTGCCAGCAGTGGACAGAACTACGAGCAGTACTTC.

A single count supports this clone. V gene TRBV12-3 or TRBV12-4 combines with J gene TRBJ1-1, with D unclear. This CDR3 is built from 12 residues. The germline V and J ends were trimmed by 2 bases and 5 bases, with 6 bases remaining between them. The CDR3 DNA follows: TGTGCCAGCAGTTTACGGAGGACTGAAGCTTTCTTT. Protein product: CASSLRRTEAFF.

The gene calls are TRBV4-1 and TRBJ1-6, with 9 bases identical to TRBD1. Trimming removed 4 bases from V and 10 bases from J; junction bases left unmatched: 5. Germline assignment: CDR1 MGHRA and CDR2 YSYEKL. This CDR3 has 14 residues. This CDR3 reads CASSLTGGESPLHF. DNA for the CDR3: TGCGCCAGCAGCCTAACAGGGGGCGAATCACCCCTCCACTTT.

J is TRBJ2-1 and V is TRBV24-1; TRBD1 matches at 7 bases. The CDR3 sequence is 16 residues long. Germline CDR1 KGHDR, CDR2 SFDVKD. With V trimmed by 3 bases and J by 3 bases, 7 bases remained unmatched. CDR3 bases: TGTGCCACCAGTGATCCTAGGGGGCGTCACTACAATGAGCAGTTCTTC. As protein: CATSDPRGRHYNEQFF.

The gene calls are TRBV6-2 or TRBV6-3 and TRBJ1-1; D possibly corresponds to TRBD1 (6 bases). Germline lookup yields CDR1 MNHEY and CDR2 SVGEGT. V dropped 3 bases and J dropped 5 bases, with 16 bases sitting between them. There are 15 residues in the CDR3. The DNA of the CDR3 is TGTGCCAGCAGTTATTCGGGACCGGGGGCAACTGAAGCTTTCTTT. Translated, it gives CASSYSGPGATEAFF.

The chain couples TRBV5-5 to TRBJ2-6; 8 nucleotides line up with TRBD1. This CDR3 spans 18 amino acids. Germline loops: CDR1 SGHKS, CDR2 YYEKEE (reference sequence). V was clipped by 4 bases and J by 4 bases; unmatched bases: 13. The chain's CDR3 is CASSLNMDRVLGANVLTF. The CDR3 DNA is TGTGCCAGCAGCCTGAACATGGACAGGGTCCTCGGGGCCAACGTCCTGACTTTC.

The chain employs TRBV6-5 and TRBJ2-1, with 11 bases aligning to TRBD2. There are 13 residues in the CDR3. After removal of 7 bases from V and 7 bases from J, the junction contained 3 bases not matched to a gene. Per the germline V gene, CDR1 is MNHEY and CDR2 is SVGAGI. The CDR3 protein is CASTASGRNEQFF. The CDR3 coding sequence is TGTGCCAGCACCGCTAGCGGGAGGAATGAGCAGTTCTTC.

The chain employs TRBV2 and TRBJ1-2, with D possibly TRBD1 on 5 matching bases. V dropped 6 bases and J dropped 6 bases, with 23 bases sitting between them. This CDR3 has 16 residues. Germline assignment: CDR1 SNHLY and CDR2 FYNNEI. CDR3 DNA: TGTGCCAGCAGGACATGGGGGGGGACTGGACCCAATGGCTACACCTTC. It codes for CASRTWGGTGPNGYTF.

This clone was detected once. The gene calls are TRBV7-3 and TRBJ2-1; D is unresolved. V was shortened by 5 bases and J by 9 bases, with 14 bases between the two germline ends. Per the germline V gene, CDR1 is SGHTA and CDR2 is FQGTGA. The CDR3 covers 13 residues. In nucleotides, the CDR3 is TGTGCCAGCAGCCCGTCGGGTGACTTTGAGCAGTTCTTC. Its translation is CASSPSGDFEQFF.

This chain uses TRBV5-1 with TRBJ2-1, with D perhaps TRBD2 (6 bases). CDR1 and CDR2 (germline): SGHRS, YFSETQ. CDR3 length: 17 amino acids. V lost 0 bases to trimming and J lost 0 bases, with 13 bases between them. The CDR3 DNA is TGCGCCAGCAGCTTGGAGGTAGCGGCAGCCTCCTACAATGAGCAGTTCTTC. Residues: CASSLEVAAASYNEQFF.

The table lists this clone with a few counts. The V gene is TRBV5-1, the J gene TRBJ2-7; 7 bases align to TRBD1. J gave up 2 bases and V 3 bases, and 5 bases lay outside the gene matches. The CDR3 is 14 residues long. Looked up from germline, CDR1 is SGHRS and CDR2 is YFSETQ. CDR3 sequence reads: CASSSRDSPYEQYF. The CDR3 region has the DNA TGCGCCAGCAGCTCCCGGGACAGTCCCTACGAGCAGTACTTC.

This rearrangement joins TRBV7-6 to TRBJ2-2; the D gene is possibly TRBD1 (6 bases). The CDR3 has 15 amino acids. V lost 4 bases to trimming and J lost 0 bases, with 9 bases between them. Germline V lookup: CDR1 SGHVS, CDR2 FNYEAQ. The CDR3 sequence: CASSSTGSNTGELFF. The CDR3 nucleotides are TGTGCCAGCAGCTCGACAGGTTCGAACACCGGGGAGCTGTTTTTT.

The CDR3: CASSSLGTGEYNEQFF. In nucleotides, the CDR3 is TGTGCCAGCAGCTCCTTGGGCACCGGGGAGTACAATGAGCAGTTCTTC. The chain employs TRBV7-9 and TRBJ2-1; D is perhaps TRBD2 (5 bases). Germline values: CDR1 SEHNR, CDR2 FQNEAQ (reference sequence). Between the trimmed V and J ends, which lost 4 bases and 4 bases, there was a span of 17 bases. The CDR3 sequence is 16 residues long.

This clone was counted once. The CDR3 region is CAWSVKSGLADYNEQFF. In DNA, the CDR3 is TGTGCCTGGAGTGTAAAGTCGGGTCTAGCGGATTACAATGAGCAGTTCTTC. The V and J genes are TRBV30 and TRBJ2-1; 7 nucleotides align to TRBD2. The CDR3 runs 17 residues. Looked up from germline, CDR1 is GTSNPN and CDR2 is SVGIG (reference sequence). Trimming removed 0 bases from V and 4 bases from J; junction bases left unmatched: 12.

The V and J genes are TRBV5-1 and TRBJ1-6; no firm D call. CDR3 length equals 14 residues. CDR1 is SGHRS and CDR2 is YFSETQ in the germline V gene. V lost 0 bases and J 14 bases, leaving 15 bases between the germline ends. In DNA form, the CDR3 reads TGCGCCAGCAGCTTGGAACAGCCCGACTGGGCCCTCCACTTT. Translated, it gives CASSLEQPDWALHF.

The rearrangement joins TRBV7-3 to TRBJ2-5; tentative D call: TRBD1 (6 bases). Germline-derived CDR1 and CDR2 are SGHTA and FQGTGA. CDR3 size: 13 residues. V was pared by 5 bases and J by 5 bases, with 12 bases between. The CDR3 loop reads CASSPGQGETQYF. Written as DNA, the CDR3 is TGTGCCAGCAGCCCAGGGCAGGGGGAGACCCAGTACTTC.

V is TRBV19 and J is TRBJ1-2, with D possibly matching TRBD1 (5 bases). CDR1 and CDR2 from the germline V gene are LNHDA and SQIVND (reference sequence). Deletions cut 11 bases from V and 3 bases from J, with 22 bases between. CDR3 length: 15 amino acids. CDR3 sequence reads: CAVSSRAPSDYGYTF. In DNA form, the CDR3 reads TGTGCCGTAAGTTCCAGGGCCCCCTCCGACTATGGCTACACCTTC. The variable domain in full, completed from reference TRBV19 and TRBJ1-2, reads DGGITQSPKYLFRKEGQNVTLSCEQNLNHDAMYWYRQDPGQGLRLIYYSQIVNDFQKGDIAEGYSVSREKKESFPLTVTSAQKNPTAFYLCAVSSRAPSDYGYTFGSGTRLTVV.

This chain joins TRBV7-2 and TRBJ1-2, with TRBD1 as a possible D gene (5 bases). CDR1 and CDR2 from the germline V gene are SGHTA and FQGNSA. This CDR3 has 14 residues. V was clipped by 2 bases and J by 2 bases, with 9 bases between them. This CDR3 is CASSLSQGNYGYTF. CDR3 bases: TGTGCCAGCAGCTTAAGTCAGGGAAACTATGGCTACACCTTC.

The chain recombines TRBV7-2 with TRBJ2-7; 9 nucleotides line up with TRBD1. V was clipped by 2 bases and J by 6 bases; unmatched bases: 5. Germline assignment: CDR1 SGHTA and CDR2 FQGNSA. The CDR3 consists of 14 residues. DNA for the CDR3: TGTGCCAGCAGCTTACAAATGGACAGGGGCGAGCAGTACTTC. Its translation: CASSLQMDRGEQYF.

This rearrangement joins TRBV7-8 to TRBJ1-2, with a tentative D call TRBD1 (5 bases). The CDR3 is made up of 14 amino acids. Between the trimmed V and J ends, which lost 2 bases and 8 bases, there was a span of 15 bases. Germline CDR1 SGHVS, CDR2 FQNEAQ. The CDR3 sequence: CASSLLAGALGYTF. DNA of the CDR3: TGTGCCAGCAGCTTATTGGCCGGGGCCCTAGGCTACACCTTC.